Shown below are 9 T cell receptor beta chains from a single sample sequenced in a study of cytotoxic CD8 clonotypes in ibrutinib-treated CLL. Libraries were prepared by immunoSEQ multiplex PCR; TCRdb keeps only in-frame clonotypes and omits some of them. The data hold 150,000 to 250,000 clones, with about 72% observed a single time. The source was PBMCs, collected after 24 months of ibrutinib treatment. The origin of the receptors is a human donor with chronic lymphocytic leukemia.

The chain employs TRBV6-5 and TRBJ2-1; D not certain. Trimming pared 6 bases from V and 9 bases from J, leaving 15 bases between. Germline V gives CDR1 MNHEY, CDR2 SVGAGI. CDR3 size: 13 residues. The CDR3 loop is CASRPTSTAEQFF. The CDR3 coding sequence is TGTGCCAGCAGACCCACAAGCACTGCTGAGCAGTTCTTC.

CDR3 in DNA: TGTGCCAGCAGTACAGGTTACTATGGCTACACCTTC. Translating it yields CASSTGYYGYTF. The chain joins TRBV6-5 to TRBJ1-2, with D maybe TRBD1 (5 bases). Trimming took 5 bases from V and 3 from J, leaving 7 bases between them. Per germline, CDR1 MNHEY and CDR2 SVGAGI. The CDR3 has 12 residues.

The chain combines TRBV25-1 with TRBJ1-2; tentatively, D is TRBD1 (6 bases). Trimming removed 5 bases at V and 5 bases at J, with 18 bases between. Per germline, CDR1 MGHDK and CDR2 SYGVNS. This CDR3 has 15 residues. In DNA, the CDR3 is TGTGCCAGCAGTCCCCAGGGCAGGGGATCGTATGGCTACACCTTC. As protein: CASSPQGRGSYGYTF.

The chain combines TRBV7-2 with TRBJ2-7, with 16 bases matching TRBD2. V lost 3 bases to trimming and J lost 2 bases; unmatched junction nucleotides: 1. The CDR3 consists of 16 residues. Germline CDR1 SGHTA, CDR2 FQGNSA. CDR3 sequence: CASSLGLAGGTYEQYF. In DNA form, the CDR3 reads TGTGCCAGCAGCTTGGGACTAGCGGGAGGGACCTACGAGCAGTACTTC. Looking up the rest from reference TRBV7-2 and TRBJ2-7 gives the full variable domain: GAGVSQSPSNKVTEKGKDVELRCDPISGHTALYWYRQSLGQGLEFLIYFQGNSAPDKSGLPSDRFSAERTGGSVSTLTIQRTQQEDSAVYLCASSLGLAGGTYEQYFGPGTRLTVT.

The chain links TRBV15 to TRBJ1-2; D is ambiguous. Germline CDR1 LNHNV, CDR2 YYDKDF (reference sequence). This CDR3 has 13 residues. V lost 3 bases and J 2 bases, leaving 7 bases between the germline ends. The CDR3 reads CATSRGRNYGYTF. The CDR3 nucleotides are TGTGCCACCAGCAGGGGTAGAAACTATGGCTACACCTTC.

This clone has only a few counts. The rearrangement uses TRBV5-1 and TRBJ2-1; TRBD2 agrees at 8 bases. The CDR3 runs to 13 residues. Trimming took 2 bases from V and 8 from J; bases not matched to a gene: 3. Germline V gene lookup returns CDR1 SGHRS and CDR2 YFSETQ. CDR3 sequence reads: CASSFLAGYEQFF. In DNA, the CDR3 is TGCGCCAGCAGCTTTCTAGCGGGCTATGAGCAGTTCTTC.

The chain recombines TRBV29-1 with TRBJ2-2; D perhaps matches TRBD2 (6 bases). Per the germline V gene, CDR1 is SQVTM and CDR2 is ANQGSEA. The CDR3 length is 15 residues. Trimming took 4 bases from V and 7 from J, leaving 19 bases between them. In nucleotides, the CDR3 is TGCAGCGTTGTTAGGCTAGCGACCGAGGGCGGGGAGCTGTTTTTT. As protein: CSVVRLATEGGELFF.

This sequence joins TRBV28 and TRBJ2-3, with TRBD2 identical over 7 bases. Germline V gives CDR1 MDHEN, CDR2 SYDVKM. V shed 10 bases, J shed 2 bases, and the junction held 15 bases outside the gene matches. There are 16 residues in the CDR3. The CDR3 loop reads CATTTLTAGTTDTQYF. The CDR3 DNA sequence: TGTGCCACTACCACACTGACAGCGGGAACCACAGATACGCAGTATTTT.

The chain employs TRBV6-5 and TRBJ2-7; a possible D gene is TRBD1 (5 bases). Germline CDR1 reads MNHEY; CDR2 reads SVGAGI. The CDR3 extends over 15 amino acids. The V and J ends lost 0 bases and 3 bases respectively, with 12 bases between them. CDR3 in amino acids: CASSYSSWGGYEQYF. The CDR3 bases are TGTGCCAGCAGTTACTCGTCGTGGGGCGGCTACGAGCAGTACTTC.